This TCR beta chain was observed in a study of OX40 agonist ivuxolimab in advanced cancers. Study at large: Of mixed ages from about 23 to 85 and averaging about 60 years, the group was about 80% male. Three patients showed partial responses: one hepatocellular carcinoma and two cutaneous melanoma cases.

Points from the study as a whole: Several nonresponders also turned out to have low normalized T-cell clonal expansion.

Using immunoSEQ multiplex PCR, the repertoire was profiled, and TCRdb retains in-frame clones only, with some absent. This table has around 77,000 clones, over 75% appearing once. V was clipped by 6 bases and J by 1 base; unmatched bases: 2. The CDR3 is 15 amino acids. Germline lookup yields CDR1 KGHSH and CDR2 LQKENI. Regarding this clone: The antigen is unknown. In the same sample, other DNA sequences code for this CDR3.

This TCR derives from an adult with an advanced solid tumor such as melanoma, head and neck, liver or kidney cancer. The sample consisted of CD4+ or CD8+ T cells sorted from blood, taken in a trial of the OX40 agonist ivuxolimab. The V and J genes are TRBV18 and TRBJ1-3, with TRBD1 matching over 11 bases. The CDR3 region is CASSRDRGSGNTIYF. CDR3 DNA sequence: TGTGCCAGCTCGCGGGACAGGGGGTCTGGAAACACCATATATTTT.